Listed here is a single TCR beta chain. The time point is: blood 2 weeks post-SBRT. Treatment of the sample: 15 Gy SBRT to primary tumor, nephrectomy 4 weeks later. The sample comes from a study of radiation and T cells in renal cell carcinoma. The table came from immunoSEQ multiplex PCR; TCRdb's copy has only in-frame clones and leaves some out. The repertoire holds 150,000 to 190,000 clones, with roughly 87% as singletons. Germline assignment: CDR1 LGHNA and CDR2 YNFKEQ. This CDR3 contains 16 residues. V lost 0 bases, J lost 1 base, and 11 bases lay in between. This specimen consisted of blood, obtained from a patient whose treatment included radiotherapy and nephrectomy. The source of this sequence is a woman aged 45-60 years with renal cell carcinoma. The rearrangement links TRBV4-2 to TRBJ2-3, with D possibly being TRBD2 (6 bases). The chain's CDR3 is CASSQELTGGTDTQYF. Written as DNA, the CDR3 is TGTGCCAGCAGCCAAGAGTTAACGGGGGGCACAGATACGCAGTATTTT.